This T cell receptor (beta chain) was captured by sequencing in a study of shared clonotypes between healthy human individuals (dated by TCRdb to about 2020). The study in broad terms: A few men and a couple of women, aged 18 to 49 years, made up the cohort. For each donor, CD4 naive and CD4 memory were each run on three plates, CD8 naive on two plates, and CD8 memory on one plate. Blood TCR repertoires of roughly five healthy adults were deeply sequenced to estimate repertoire size and the extent of clonotype sharing between individuals. Libraries were prepared and TCR repertoires were sequenced by different laboratories using diverse techniques, in order to increase sequencing depth and limit assay-specific biases. Leukapheresis yielded between about 0.85 and 9 billion PBMCs per donor.

Details on this clone: This clone's antigen is unknown. No base quality values were provided; no much bigger clone lies one nucleotide off.

What the research found in general, with its limitations: Compared with non-shared clonotypes, the clonotypes found in all four sorted-subset donors had higher generation probabilities. Pairwise subsampling indicated that sequencing depth was expected to affect the degree of clonotype sharing among donors. Because the study included only a small number of donors, the genetic and exposure-history diversity represented was limited. Naive subsets generally had larger estimated clonotype richness than memory subsets did. Incomplete sequencing was indicated by rarefaction of sorted-subset datasets, despite the large sequencing depth. Across a handful of donors, around 5.4% of naive CD4, over 3% of naive CD8, about 2.3% of memory CD4, and 0.3% to 0.45% of memory CD8 clonotypes were shared. Only blood was sampled, and tissue TCR repertoires likely differ from those in blood.

Its CDR3 holds 16 amino acids, cysteine through phenylalanine. CDR3 DNA is the only sequence kept; it has 48 bases, read in frame from the first base. The germline V gene gives CDR1 as SGHVS and CDR2 as FQNEAQ. Compared with germline, V lacks 3 bases and J lacks 0 bases; bases without a gene match: 4. TCR CDR3 regions were amplified from genomic DNA by multiplex PCR using the deep immunoSEQ assay. Extracted genomic DNA from each cell subset was distributed evenly across all wells of several immunoSEQ 96-well plates, and each plate was treated as a replicate. For sorted subsets, each replicate PCR was loaded with roughly 0.2 ug genomic DNA, equivalent to 30,000 or so T cell genomes. Purified libraries were quantified with a Qubit 3.0 fluorometer, sized on a Bioanalyzer 2100, and re-quantified with the KAPA Library Quantification kit. Each immunoSEQ 96-well plate was sequenced on its own single-read 150-cycle Illumina NextSeq 550 flow cell. As for the authors' bioinformatics: Because the immunoSEQ output included only junctional sequences and no quality scores, the filtering could not be the same as the filtering used for full-length reads. Sequences were annotated with PyIR, a Python wrapper for IgBLAST v1.9, and V/J genes and CDR3 were assigned using IMGT germline references. Reads were filtered out if the reads had weak V/J assignments (E-value above 1e-6), no CDR3, stop codons, out-of-frame junctions, or ambiguous translated residues. A V3J clonotype was defined by an identical inferred V gene, J gene, and CDR3 amino acid sequence. To compute the percentage overlap between repertoires, the number of shared unique clonotypes was divided by the size of the smaller repertoire. Repertoire richness was assessed with RTK rarefaction, the Chao1 estimator, and Recon v2.1 estimates of unobserved clonotypes. OLGA was used to compute generation probabilities for all TCRbeta clonotypes that the gDNA method yielded from a few donors. In its TCRdb copy, this immuneACCESS table keeps in-frame sequences only and misses some clones. Where compared with another copy, unresolved V genes explain less than half of these, and the others have no known cause. Clonal size and the V and J genes are those of that table, whereas D and trimming came from the DNA. The sample table lists some 1,600,000 clones, 95% to 99% of them with a count of one. The ten largest clones capture 0.4% to 0.45% of the sample.

The donors were healthy, HIV-negative adults who had no recently reported acute infections or vaccinations. Only Caucasian adults living in Nashville, Tennessee, USA were represented among the donors. CD4+ T cells were enriched through magnetic negative selection, after which naive cells were positively selected on CD45RA and the remaining negative fraction served as the memory subset. After blood collection by leukapheresis, PBMCs were isolated using Ficoll-Histopaque density gradient centrifugation and then cryopreserved in the vapor phase of liquid nitrogen. Purity and quantity of every magnetically sorted T cell population were checked by analytical flow cytometry. Genomic DNA was isolated from every sorted fraction and measured by UV absorbance on a Nanodrop 2000c.

Sequencing was performed on naive CD4+ T cells sorted from blood. According to the study, the label for this sample's cell subset or site signals: CD45RA+ positively selected. The chain is encoded by TRBV7-8 joined to TRBJ1-4, with 7 middle bases fitting TRBD1. The clonotype originates from a man in his thirties or forties in good health. The CDR3 region reads CASSLTGIATNEKLFF. The DNA sequence is given as TGTGCCAGCAGCTTGACAGGGATCGCAACTAATGAAAAACTGTTTTTT.